This is a list of T cell receptor beta chains from one sample in a study of CD8+CD57+ T cells in acquired aplastic anemia. TCRdb ran MiXCR on the reads and lists one entry per CDR3 protein. The data hold 120,000 or so distinct CDR3 sequences, with approximately 36% observed a single time. Sequenced: sorted CD4+, CD8+, or CD8+CD57+ T cells (not recorded which) from PBMCs. These receptor sequences come from a human donor with aplastic anemia. CDR3s include the opening cysteine and the closing phenylalanine or tryptophan. The D gene is left open where the match is weak. Clone sizes are given selectively: once, few, many, or a class where the clone is expanded.

D gene,clone size,CDR3 length,J gene,V gene,CDR3 protein,CDR3 DNA
-,-,18,TRBJ2-6,TRBV5-1,CASSPRGGDPSGANVLTF,TGCGCCAGCAGCCCTCGAGGGGGTGACCCCTCTGGGGCCAACGTCCTGACTTTC
TRBD1,few,13,TRBJ2-7,TRBV2,CASSHRGEYEQYF,TGTGCCAGCAGTCACAGGGGAGAGTACGAGCAGTACTTC
TRBD2,many,13,TRBJ2-3,TRBV10-1,CASSESYGGGKYF,TGCGCCAGCAGTGAGAGCTACGGGGGGGGCAAGTATTTT
-,many,13,TRBJ1-1,TRBV6-1,CASSEPMNTEAFF,TGTGCCAGCAGTGAGCCCATGAACACTGAAGCTTTCTTT
TRBD2,-,12,TRBJ2-5,TRBV20-1,CSAPTSGETQYF,TGCAGTGCTCCGACTAGCGGTGAGACCCAGTACTTC
TRBD1,many,12,TRBJ1-5,TRBV29-1,CSVRTGGQPQHF,TGCAGCGTTCGGACAGGGGGTCAGCCCCAGCATTTT
TRBD2,-,13,TRBJ2-7,TRBV12-3/TRBV12-4,CATDLSGGAEQYF,TGTGCCACGGACCTCAGCGGGGGGGCCGAGCAGTACTTC
TRBD1,many,14,TRBJ1-5,TRBV19,CAANRGSGNQPQHF,TGTGCCGCTAACAGGGGTTCGGGCAATCAGCCCCAGCATTTT
TRBD1,-,12,TRBJ1-1,TRBV7-9,CASREGAPEAFF,TGTGCCAGCAGGGAGGGGGCGCCTGAAGCTTTCTTT
-,-,13,TRBJ1-5,TRBV15,CATSAVSNQPQHF,TGTGCCACCAGCGCCGTCAGTAATCAGCCCCAGCATTTT
-,many,14,TRBJ1-2,TRBV6-5,CASSSGGGLYGYTF,TGTGCCAGCAGTTCCGGGGGGGGGCTCTATGGCTACACCTTC
-,-,13,TRBJ1-1,TRBV7-9,CASSRPGYTEAFF,TGTGCCAGCAGTAGACCGGGCTACACTGAAGCTTTCTTT
-,many,13,TRBJ1-3,TRBV10-3,CAIRDNSGNTIYF,TGTGCCATCAGGGACAACTCTGGAAACACCATATATTTT
-,many,19,TRBJ2-6,TRBV7-2,CASSLNPRVAVSGANVLTF,TGTGCCAGCAGCTTGAATCCGCGGGTAGCGGTCTCTGGGGCCAACGTCCTGACTTTC
-,few,15,TRBJ1-6,TRBV25-1,CASSESHNLNSPLHF,TGTGCCAGCAGTGAGTCCCATAACCTAAATTCACCCCTCCACTTT
-,-,15,TRBJ2-7,TRBV7-9,CASSNREGGTYEQYF,TGTGCCAGCAGCAATAGGGAGGGGGGAACCTACGAGCAGTACTTC
-,many,12,TRBJ1-5,TRBV12-3/TRBV12-4,CASSLGTQPQHF,TGTGCCAGCAGTTTGGGGACTCAGCCCCAGCATTTT
-,many,14,TRBJ1-3,TRBV14,CASSPLGPGNTIYF,TGTGCCAGCAGCCCCCTAGGTCCGGGAAACACCATATATTTT
TRBD1,-,12,TRBJ1-1,TRBV20-1,CSAVPGQQEAFF,TGCAGTGCTGTCCCGGGACAGCAGGAAGCTTTCTTT
-,few,15,TRBJ1-4,TRBV30,CAWSIDRRVNEKLFF,TGTGCCTGGAGTATAGACCGTAGGGTTAATGAAAAACTGTTTTTT
-,many,13,TRBJ1-1,TRBV2,CASSEVRGAEAFF,TGTGCCAGCAGTGAAGTTAGGGGCGCTGAAGCTTTCTTT
TRBD1,-,14,TRBJ2-5,TRBV2,CASSEDRGRETQYF,TGTGCCAGCAGTGAAGACAGGGGGCGAGAGACCCAGTACTTC
-,-,11,TRBJ2-1,TRBV2,CASRPSNEQFF,TGTGCCAGCAGACCCTCCAATGAGCAGTTCTTC
TRBD1,-,15,TRBJ1-1,TRBV7-2,CASSRDSPMNTEAFF,TGTGCCAGCAGTCGGGACAGCCCTATGAACACTGAAGCTTTCTTT
TRBD1,few,16,TRBJ1-2,TRBV20-1,CSARPPSGQGAYGYTF,TGCAGTGCTAGACCCCCTTCGGGACAGGGGGCCTATGGCTACACCTTC
-,many,12,TRBJ1-2,TRBV20-1,CSATDAGDGYTF,TGCAGTGCCACCGACGCGGGGGATGGCTACACCTTC
-,many,14,TRBJ1-2,TRBV5-1,CASSLDPQRKGYTF,TGCGCCAGCAGCTTGGACCCCCAGAGAAAGGGCTACACCTTC
-,many,15,TRBJ1-1,TRBV10-2,CASSDSLEGNTEAFF,TGCGCCAGCAGTGACTCCCTGGAAGGGAACACTGAAGCTTTCTTT
-,-,11,TRBJ2-5,TRBV2,CASSEDGTQYF,TGTGCCAGCAGTGAAGATGGGACCCAGTACTTC
TRBD1,-,14,TRBJ1-1,TRBV29-1,CSVEATTGGAEAFF,TGCAGCGTTGAGGCAACCACAGGGGGGGCTGAAGCTTTCTTT
TRBD2,-,18,TRBJ2-1,TRBV10-2,CASSEPKQLAGGYNEQFF,TGCGCCAGCAGTGAGCCCAAACAACTAGCGGGGGGCTACAATGAGCAGTTCTTC
-,-,13,TRBJ1-1,TRBV29-1,CSVAGMMNTEAFF,TGCAGCGTTGCGGGGATGATGAACACTGAAGCTTTCTTT
-,-,13,TRBJ1-2,TRBV19,CASSISQGGGYTF,TGTGCCAGTAGTATCTCACAGGGCGGCGGCTACACCTTC
-,many,10,TRBJ1-5,TRBV19,CASGLQPQHF,TGTGCCAGCGGACTCCAGCCCCAGCATTTT
TRBD2,many,15,TRBJ2-2,TRBV2,CASTGGLANTGELFF,TGTGCCAGCACAGGCGGACTAGCGAACACCGGGGAGCTGTTTTTT
-,-,16,TRBJ2-3,TRBV7-8,CASSLGAYPDTDTQYF,TGTGCCAGCAGCCTCGGTGCATACCCGGACACAGATACGCAGTATTTT